This T cell receptor beta chain was found in a study of cytomegalovirus exposure and HLA in healthy donors. In the PCR, 60 Vbeta and 13 Jbeta primers were used. Sequencing used immunoSEQ multiplex PCR; TCRdb keeps in-frame clones, though not all of them. The specimen's table records tens of thousands of clones. As for this clone: Its antigen is unknown.

The trim removed 3 bases at V and 7 bases at J, leaving 1 base unmatched. The germline V gene encodes CDR1 SGHVS and CDR2 FQNEAQ. CDR3 length: 13 residues. Findings and caveats of the study: TRBV6-2, TRBV6-3 and some other V segments were excluded as indistinguishable. It was assumed in the presence/absence analyses that sequencing depth was roughly uniform across donors. TCR beta chain V- and J-gene trimming was linked, in a later analysis, to a missense variant in DCLRE1C.

Sequencing was performed on PBMCs. The receptor comes from a man aged 25 to 45 in good health and CMV-seronegative. The chain is built from TRBV7-8 and TRBJ1-5; 9 nucleotides agree with TRBD1. In nucleotides, the CDR3 is TGTGCCAGCAGCTTCGACAGGGGGCAGCCCCAGCATTTT. This encodes CASSFDRGQPQHF.